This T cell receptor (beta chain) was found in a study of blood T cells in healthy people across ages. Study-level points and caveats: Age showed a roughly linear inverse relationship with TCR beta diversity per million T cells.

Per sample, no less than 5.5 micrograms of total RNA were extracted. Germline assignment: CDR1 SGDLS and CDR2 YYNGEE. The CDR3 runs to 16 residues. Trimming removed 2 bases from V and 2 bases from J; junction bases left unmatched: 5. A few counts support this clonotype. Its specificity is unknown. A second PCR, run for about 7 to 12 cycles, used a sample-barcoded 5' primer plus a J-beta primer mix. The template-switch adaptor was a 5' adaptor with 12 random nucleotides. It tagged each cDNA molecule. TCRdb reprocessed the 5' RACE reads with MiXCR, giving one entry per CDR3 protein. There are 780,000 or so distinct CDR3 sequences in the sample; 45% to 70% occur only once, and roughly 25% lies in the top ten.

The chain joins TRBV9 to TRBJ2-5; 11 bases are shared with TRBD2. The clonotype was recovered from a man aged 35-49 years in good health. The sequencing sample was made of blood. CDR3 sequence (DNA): TGTGCCAGCAGCGTTAGCGGGGGGGCGATACAAGAGACCCAGTACTTC. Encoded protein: CASSVSGGAIQETQYF.